Listed below are T cell receptor beta chains from one sample, sequenced in a study of blood T cell repertoires in COVID-19. Produced via immunoSEQ multiplex PCR; TCRdb's table is partial and in-frame only. The sample holds 50,000 to 60,000 clones; over 75% are singletons and the top ten take 6.2%. Sequencing input: peripheral blood. These receptors came from a man in his forties or fifties with acute or convalescent COVID-19. Both conserved end residues are part of each CDR3. The D gene is left open where the match is weak.

D | V | CDR3
TRBD1 | TRBV4-3 | CASSQDYRGQLEQFF
TRBD2 | TRBV5-4 | CASSLALGLAGETQYF
- | TRBV7-2 | CASSLVRGLNEKLFF
TRBD2 | TRBV6-2/TRBV6-3 | CASSGVAGGTGETQYF
TRBD1 | TRBV19 | CASSRFDRGRPEAFF
TRBD1 | TRBV5-6 | CASSSGQVYGYTF
- | TRBV25-1 | CASSEKQGGTEAFF
- | TRBV7-6 | CASSLEGQQNTEAFF
TRBD2 | TRBV6-5 | CASRTRGDTGELFF
TRBD2 | TRBV11-3 | CASSPGTSGTSYEQYF
- | TRBV10-3 | CAISEPTPKGPIDYGYTF
TRBD2 | TRBV9 | CASSTSGRAGTGELFF
- | TRBV10-1 | CASSESRLLTDTQYF
TRBD2 | TRBV5-1 | CASSLVGLGSWDEQYF
- | TRBV6-1 | CASSEALDITDTQYF
- | TRBV12-5 | CASGLAGRANYGYTF
TRBD2 | TRBV24-1 | CATSESSLLAGGEQFF
- | TRBV25-1 | CASSDRDEQYF
TRBD2 | TRBV18 | CASSPPSSGRLTGELFF
- | TRBV6-1 | CASSEGWDTYNSPLHF
- | TRBV6-4 | CASSPSGTKADEQYF
- | TRBV7-3 | CASSPGPHRAKSYEQYF
- | TRBV30 | CAWRRDYEQYF
TRBD1 | TRBV5-3 | CARSPWTGGGGELFF
TRBD1 | TRBV5-1 | CASRGSTGGIGAFF
TRBD2 | TRBV9 | CASSETGTSGYNEQFF
- | TRBV7-2 | CASSLNIGLANEQFF
- | TRBV5-8 | CASSRVMGPGYGYTF
- | TRBV7-8 | CASSLTRNEQFF
- | TRBV15 | CATSRDIFGYTF
- | TRBV9 | CASSVSPSEGYEQYF
- | TRBV12-5 | CASGRSGATYGYTF
TRBD2 | TRBV5-6 | CASSLDGRGSYNEQFF
TRBD2 | TRBV6-5 | CASRTGTSGYNEQFF
- | TRBV19 | CASSIRAGEDGYTF
TRBD2 | TRBV11-2 | CASSTPGGGSYEQYF
TRBD1 | TRBV2 | CADNTQGAKDTQYF
TRBD1 | TRBV7-2 | CASSSRQGVFDEQYF
- | TRBV3-1/TRBV3-2 | CASSQGGLGDTEAFF
TRBD1 | TRBV5-4 | CASSPTGATEAFF
- | TRBV11-3 | CASFPGGLALNLFF